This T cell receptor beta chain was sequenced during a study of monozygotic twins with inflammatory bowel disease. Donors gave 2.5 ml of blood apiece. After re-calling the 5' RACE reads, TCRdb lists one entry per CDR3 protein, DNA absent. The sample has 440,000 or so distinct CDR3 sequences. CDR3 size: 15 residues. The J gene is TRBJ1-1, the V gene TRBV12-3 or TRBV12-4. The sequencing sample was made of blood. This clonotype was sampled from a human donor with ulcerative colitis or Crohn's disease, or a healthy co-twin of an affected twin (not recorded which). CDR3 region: CASSLQGGMNTEAFF.